The 8 T cell receptor beta chains below come from one sample, sequenced in a study of T cells in Graves' hyperthyroidism and ophthalmopathy. Researchers amplified the TCR beta CDR3 regions from RNA transcripts. The TCR CDR3 was amplified in a first-round RT-PCR using the HTBI primer set. TCRdb fed the multiplex PCR reads into MiXCR, producing one record per CDR3 protein. The table has about half a million distinct CDR3 sequences, around 22% seen once; the top ten hold 10% to 12%. Sequenced: blood. The receptors originated from a woman in her 30s with Graves' ophthalmopathy.

Many counts were recorded for this clonotype. The chain has TRBV20-1 and TRBJ2-5; 7 nucleotides match TRBD1. V was clipped by 6 bases and J by 2 bases; unmatched bases: 9. The CDR3 sequence is 14 residues long. The germline V gene encodes CDR1 DFQATT and CDR2 SNEGSKA (reference sequence). The CDR3 loop reads CSAAFPGQQETQYF. Written as DNA, the CDR3 is TGCAGTGCGGCTTTCCCGGGACAGCAAGAGACCCAGTACTTC.

This clonotype was observed once. J is TRBJ1-1 and V is TRBV6-5; 9 bases agree with TRBD1. V dropped 2 bases and J dropped 5; count of bases not matched to a gene: 6. Per the germline V gene, CDR1 is MNHEY and CDR2 is SVGAGI. There are 15 residues in the CDR3. CDR3 bases: TGTGCCAGCAGTTACGACCAGGACAGGGGAACTGAAGCTTTCTTT. Translation: CASSYDQDRGTEAFF.

V usage is TRBV28 and J usage is TRBJ1-2; perhaps TRBD1 as D (5 bases). Germline V CDR1 and CDR2: MDHEN, SYDVKM. CDR3 size: 14 residues. V gave up 6 bases and J gave up 3 bases, with 14 bases separating them. The CDR3 nucleotides are TGTGCCAGCAGGCCGGGACCGCTCTACTATGGCTACACCTTC. Amino acids: CASRPGPLYYGYTF.

Many counts were recorded for this clonotype. V is TRBV18 and J is TRBJ1-1; D perhaps matches TRBD1 (6 bases). The CDR3 covers 16 residues. V was shortened by 2 bases and J by 0 bases, with 13 bases between the two germline ends. The germline V gene has CDR1 KGHSH and CDR2 LQKENI. For the CDR3, the DNA is TGTGCCAGCTCACCATGGGAGACAGGCATGAACACTGAAGCTTTCTTT. It yields the protein CASSPWETGMNTEAFF.

As regards this clonotype: This may be a read error: a much more frequent sequence differs by one nucleotide. V is TRBV6-2 or TRBV6-3 and J is TRBJ2-7; TRBD1 matches at 7 bases. The CDR3 has 12 residues. Per germline, CDR1 MNHEY and CDR2 SVGEGT. V lost 7 bases and J lost 1; bases outside the gene matches: 1. CDR3 loop: CASTDRSYEQYF. The CDR3 nucleotides read TGTGCCAGCACGGACAGGTCCTACGAGCAGTACTTC.

The chain uses TRBV2 and TRBJ2-7; TRBD1 agrees at 7 bases. The CDR3 is made up of 15 amino acids. The V gene end was trimmed by 8 bases and the J gene end by 4 bases; junction bases not matched to a gene: 14. Germline V gene sequence: CDR1 SNHLY, CDR2 FYNNEI. CDR3 amino acids: CASRLTRQGVYEQYF. CDR3 nucleotides: TGTGCCAGCCGCCTTACGCGACAGGGAGTTTACGAGCAGTACTTC.

This clonotype was seen once. This chain's CDR3 is CATSDPPLETQYF. Here the CDR3 DNA reads TGTGCCACCAGTGACCCCCCCTTGGAGACCCAGTACTTC. The V gene is TRBV24-1, the J gene TRBJ2-5, with unresolved D. This CDR3 is built from 13 residues. Germline CDR1 is KGHDR and CDR2 is SFDVKD. V lost 4 bases and J 5 bases, leaving 10 bases between the germline ends.

CDR3 DNA sequence: TGTGCCAGCAGCCCGACTCGGGCGGGAGCCTACGAGCAGTACTTC. Translating gives CASSPTRAGAYEQYF. The chain recombines TRBV7-8 with TRBJ2-7, with 7 bases identical to TRBD2. The CDR3 is 15 residues long. The junction had 9 bases not matched to a gene; V was cut back by 5 bases and J by 2 bases. The V gene's germline CDR1 is SGHVS and CDR2 FQNEAQ.